This TCR beta chain came from a study of CD8+ T cells in alopecia areata. Between the trimmed V and J ends, which lost 1 base and 0 bases, there was a span of 10 bases. Germline V gene sequence: CDR1 PRHDT, CDR2 FYEKMQ (reference sequence). CDR3 length: 16 amino acids. Indicated treatment: oral pan-JAK inhibitor, 5-10 mg twice daily. Peripheral blood and lesional scalp punch biopsies came from alopecia areata patients. Following extraction, RNA underwent reverse transcription to cDNA, which served as the sequencing template. Assay: immunoSEQ multiplex PCR; the TCRdb copy retains only in-frame clones and omits some. The sample shows 130,000 to 150,000 clones, about four fifths of them seen only once.

The rearrangement links TRBV13 to TRBJ2-1; D not resolved. Here the sequenced sample was CD8+ T cells sorted from blood, taken at week 4, from a patient treated with tofacitinib. The sequence came from a human donor with alopecia areata. CDR3 coding DNA: TGTGCCAGCAGCTTAGCCGGCGCCAGCTCCTACAATGAGCAGTTCTTC. This translates into CASSLAGASSYNEQFF.